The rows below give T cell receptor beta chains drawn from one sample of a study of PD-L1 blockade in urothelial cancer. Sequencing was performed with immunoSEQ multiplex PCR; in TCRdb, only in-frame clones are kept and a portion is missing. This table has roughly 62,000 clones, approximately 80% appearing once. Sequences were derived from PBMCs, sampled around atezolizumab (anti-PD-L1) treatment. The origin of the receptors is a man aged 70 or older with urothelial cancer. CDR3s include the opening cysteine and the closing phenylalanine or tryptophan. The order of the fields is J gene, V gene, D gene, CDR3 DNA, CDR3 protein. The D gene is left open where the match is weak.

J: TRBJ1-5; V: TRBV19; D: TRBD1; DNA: TGTGCCAGTAGTACGCGACAGGGGGCTGAGCAGCCCCAGCATTTT; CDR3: CASSTRQGAEQPQHF
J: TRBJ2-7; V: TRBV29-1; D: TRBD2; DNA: TGCAGCGTCGCCTGGGGTAGCGGGAGAGCCTACGAGCAGTACTTC; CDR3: CSVAWGSGRAYEQYF
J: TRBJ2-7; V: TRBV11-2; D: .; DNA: TGTGCCAGCAGGACGACAGGAGCCTCCTACGAGCAGTACTTC; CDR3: CASRTTGASYEQYF
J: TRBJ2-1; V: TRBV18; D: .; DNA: TGTGCCAGCTTACAGGGATTCGACAATGAGCAGTTCTTC; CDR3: CASLQGFDNEQFF
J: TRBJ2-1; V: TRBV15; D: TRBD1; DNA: TGTGCCACCAGCAAAGACAGGGTTTCTTACAATGAGCAGTTCTTC; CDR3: CATSKDRVSYNEQFF
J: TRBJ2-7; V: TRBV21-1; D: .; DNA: TGTGCCAGCAGCAAAGACAGGGCGGCCGCCTACGAGCAGTACTTC; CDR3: CASSKDRAAAYEQYF
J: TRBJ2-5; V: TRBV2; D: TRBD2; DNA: TGTGCCAGCATTGAGGGACTAGCGGGATACGAGACCCAGTACTTC; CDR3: CASIEGLAGYETQYF
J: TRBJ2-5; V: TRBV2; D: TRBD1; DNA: TGTGCCAGCAGTGACAGGACAGGGGGCATGAAGACCCAGTACTTC; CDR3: CASSDRTGGMKTQYF
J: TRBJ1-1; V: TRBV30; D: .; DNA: TGTGCCTGGAGTGTTCTACGGGACACTGAAGCTTTCTTT; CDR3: CAWSVLRDTEAFF
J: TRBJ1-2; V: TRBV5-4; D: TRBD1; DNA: TGTGCCAGCAGCTTAGACCCGACAGGGACCTATGGCTACACCTTC; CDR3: CASSLDPTGTYGYTF
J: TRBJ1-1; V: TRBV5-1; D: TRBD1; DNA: TGCGCCAGCAGCTTGCAGATACAGGGGCACACTGAAGCTTTCTTT; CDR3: CASSLQIQGHTEAFF
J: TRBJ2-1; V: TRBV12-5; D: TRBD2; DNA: TGTGCTAGTGGTTTGGGCGGGAGGGGCTACAATGAGCAGTTCTTC; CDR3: CASGLGGRGYNEQFF